The next 15 T cell receptor beta chains were all read from a single sample in a study of beta chain features in type 1 diabetes. The isolated RNA, all of it, was reverse transcribed, so expressed TCRB transcripts were what got sequenced. The assay was immunoSEQ multiplex PCR, and TCRdb's table has in-frame clones only and misses some. Among almost 350,000 clones listed, 20% were seen once. Sequenced sample: naive CD4+ T cells from blood. These receptors were obtained from a woman younger than 30 in good health.

The chain links TRBV5-1 to TRBJ1-1; D call uncertain. This CDR3 has 13 residues. The germline V and J ends were trimmed by 5 bases and 3 bases, with 11 bases remaining between them. Germline-derived CDR1 and CDR2 are SGHRS and YFSETQ. CDR3 coding DNA: TGCGCCAGCAGTTCACAAGTGGACACTGAAGCTTTCTTT. Amino acids: CASSSQVDTEAFF.

J is TRBJ2-3 and V is TRBV11-2; D unclear. Germline loops: CDR1 SGHAT, CDR2 FQNNGV. Deletions cut 5 bases from V and 0 bases from J, with 9 bases between. The CDR3 totals 14 residues. CDR3 sequence: CASSPSQSTDTQYF. CDR3 DNA sequence: TGTGCCAGCAGCCCCTCCCAGAGCACAGATACGCAGTATTTT.

This clone was observed a few times. CDR3 in amino acids: CASSPGFNQPQHF. In DNA form, the CDR3 reads TGTGCCAGCAGTCCAGGTTTCAATCAGCCCCAGCATTTT. This chain connects TRBV27 to TRBJ1-5; the D is unclear. The CDR3 has 13 residues. Germline CDR1 and CDR2: MNHEY and SMNVEV (reference sequence). Trimming took off 5 bases at V and 3 bases at J, with 8 bases between the two ends.

The chain is built from TRBV9 and TRBJ2-7; TRBD2 aligns across 8 bases. Germline CDR1 is SGDLS and CDR2 is YYNGEE. Losses at the gene ends were 7 bases for V and 5 bases for J; bases not matched to a gene: 14. This CDR3 has 15 residues. The CDR3 DNA reads TGTGCCAGCGCCCTACGGAGCGGGAGCTTCGACGAGCAGTACTTC. Its translation: CASALRSGSFDEQYF.

The chain joins TRBV6-6 to TRBJ2-7; 12 nucleotides match TRBD2. J lost 2 bases, V lost 2 bases, and 4 bases had no gene match. This CDR3 comprises 16 residues. Germline V CDR1 and CDR2: MNHNY, SVGAGI (reference sequence). The chain's CDR3 is CASSYPSGRVAYEQYF. The CDR3 DNA sequence: TGTGCCAGCAGTTACCCTAGCGGGAGGGTTGCCTACGAGCAGTACTTC.

This clone has more than one count but fewer than ten. V gene TRBV6-1 combines with J gene TRBJ2-7; TRBD2 might be the D (6 bases). The CDR3 has 13 residues. With 8 bases removed from V and 1 base from J, the gap between germline ends came to 12 bases. Germline loops: CDR1 MNHNS, CDR2 SASEGT. The CDR3 here is CASGPSASYEQYF. The CDR3 DNA sequence: TGTGCCAGCGGCCCTAGCGCTTCCTACGAGCAGTACTTC.

This clone was counted a few times. The V call is TRBV7-2, the J call TRBJ2-5, with a possible D match to TRBD2 (7 bases). This CDR3 comprises 15 residues. Trimming took off 0 bases at V and 4 bases at J, with 12 bases between the two ends. Germline lookup yields CDR1 SGHTA and CDR2 FQGNSA. CDR3 protein: CASSLARGGVETQYF. The CDR3 coding sequence is TGTGCCAGCAGCTTAGCGAGGGGGGGCGTAGAGACCCAGTACTTC. Looking up the rest from reference TRBV7-2 and TRBJ2-5 gives the full variable domain: GAGVSQSPSNKVTEKGKDVELRCDPISGHTALYWYRQSLGQGLEFLIYFQGNSAPDKSGLPSDRFSAERTGGSVSTLTIQRTQQEDSAVYLCASSLARGGVETQYFGPGTRLLVL.

The sample holds a few counts of this clone. This rearrangement joins TRBV18 to TRBJ1-1; D remains ambiguous. The CDR3 extends over 14 amino acids. Germline CDR1 reads KGHSH; CDR2 reads LQKENI. Between the trimmed V and J ends, which lost 2 bases and 4 bases, there was a span of 11 bases. The CDR3 is CASSPTPGVTEAFF. Here the CDR3 DNA reads TGTGCCAGCTCACCAACCCCGGGAGTCACTGAAGCTTTCTTT.

This clone was seen only a few times. This chain connects TRBV11-2 to TRBJ2-1; TRBD2 is a possible D gene (5 bases). Between the trimmed V and J ends, which lost 4 bases and 7 bases, there was a span of 20 bases. The CDR3 spans 16 residues. CDR1 is SGHAT and CDR2 is FQNNGV in the germline V gene. In nucleotides, the CDR3 is TGTGCCAGCAGCTCGACCTCAGGTGGGAGCCGGAATGAGCAGTTCTTC. Protein sequence: CASSSTSGGSRNEQFF.

This clone was seen just once. The chain has TRBV25-1 and TRBJ2-7; 10 bases match TRBD1. Trimming took 7 bases from V and 3 from J; bases not matched to a gene: 9. Germline CDR1 MGHDK, CDR2 SYGVNS. The CDR3 contains 15 residues. The CDR3 DNA follows: TGTGCCAGCACCCTGGGGGGACAGGGGTACTACGAGCAGTACTTC. Its translation is CASTLGGQGYYEQYF.

J is TRBJ1-2 and V is TRBV30; TRBD1 agrees at 9 bases. The trim removed 2 bases at V and 4 bases at J, leaving 17 bases unmatched. The germline CDR1 and CDR2 sequences are GTSNPN and SVGIG (reference sequence). There are 18 residues in the CDR3. The CDR3 is CAWSHKTLTGGYGYGYTF. As DNA, the CDR3 is TGTGCCTGGAGTCACAAGACGTTGACAGGGGGATATGGCTATGGCTACACCTTC.

The chain employs TRBV2 and TRBJ2-2; D perhaps matches TRBD1 (5 bases). Germline V gene data show CDR1 as SNHLY and CDR2 as FYNNEI. The V end lost 2 bases, the J end lost 0 bases, and 7 bases lay between the germline ends. CDR3 length equals 15 residues. Here the CDR3 reads CASSEQGSNTGELFF. CDR3 nucleotides: TGTGCCAGCAGTGAACAGGGTTCGAACACCGGGGAGCTGTTTTTT.

This sequence joins TRBV20-1 and TRBJ1-1; tentative D call: TRBD1 (5 bases). The CDR3 consists of 11 residues. Trimming pared 6 bases from V and 7 bases from J, leaving 12 bases between. CDR1 and CDR2 from the germline V gene are DFQATT and SNEGSKA (reference sequence). The CDR3 region is CSAYRGDEAFF. In DNA form, the CDR3 reads TGCAGTGCCTATCGGGGGGATGAAGCTTTCTTT.

This clone was seen a handful of times. The V and J genes are TRBV4-3 and TRBJ2-1, with 15 bases aligning to TRBD2. CDR1 and CDR2 (germline): LGHNA, YSLEER. With V trimmed by 3 bases and J by 5 bases, 14 bases remained unmatched. The CDR3 consists of 20 residues. The CDR3 reads CASSHLGLAGGRPKDNEQFF. The DNA of the CDR3 is TGCGCCAGCAGCCACCTGGGACTAGCGGGGGGCCGGCCCAAAGACAATGAGCAGTTCTTC.

This chain links TRBV6-5 with TRBJ1-2; weak D call: TRBD1 (5 bases). CDR3 length: 13 amino acids. V was shortened by 6 bases and J by 9 bases, with 17 bases between the two germline ends. CDR1 is MNHEY and CDR2 is SVGAGI in the germline V gene. CDR3 coding DNA: TGTGCCAGCAGCCCCAACCGACAGAACAGCTACACCTTC. It is translated as CASSPNRQNSYTF.